Reported below is one TCR beta chain. These data are taken from a study of cytomegalovirus exposure and HLA in healthy donors. It was with 60 Vbeta and 13 Jbeta primers that the PCR ran. Repertoires were generated with immunoSEQ multiplex PCR, while TCRdb's copy carries only in-frame clones and drops some. Of under 130,000 clones listed, 65% to 85% are singletons. This TCR derives from a male donor in good health and CMV-seronegative. The sequencing input was PBMCs.

The CDR3 region is CASTPGDNHEQYF. DNA of the CDR3: TGCGCCAGCACCCCTGGGGACAACCACGAGCAGTACTTC. The chain is built from TRBV5-1 and TRBJ2-7; weak D call: TRBD1 (6 bases). Per the germline V gene, CDR1 is SGHRS and CDR2 is YFSETQ. V lost 6 bases to trimming and J lost 5 bases, with 15 bases between them. The CDR3 has 13 amino acids.